This T cell receptor (beta chain) comes out of a study of cytomegalovirus exposure and HLA in healthy donors. Of note for this clone: The target antigen is unknown.

Clones were read by immunoSEQ multiplex PCR, and TCRdb kept only the in-frame ones, dropping some. This table holds about 160,000 clones, less than 90% found once. Study results and caveats: It was about 150 TCR beta chains that were listed as cytomegalovirus-associated.

V was pared by 0 bases and J by 5 bases, with 13 bases between. The CDR3 consists of 15 residues. The germline CDR1 and CDR2 sequences are SGHTA and FQGNSA. Donors were drawn from the approximately 130-subject validation cohort, separate from the approximately 670-subject first cohort. This chain joins TRBV7-2 and TRBJ2-5; a weak D match, TRBD2 (6 bases). Sequences were obtained from PBMCs. The clonotype was recovered from a woman younger than 30 in good health and CMV-seronegative. For the CDR3, the DNA is TGTGCCAGCAGCTTAGCGGGAGGTAATGGGGAGACCCAGTACTTC. It encodes CASSLAGGNGETQYF.